The TCR beta chain under discussion was sequenced for a study of T cell clones after liver transplantation. Study as a whole: Samples came from ITN030ST, which attempted immunosuppression withdrawal within 2 years of liver transplantation.

Germline V CDR1 and CDR2: MGHRA, YSYEKL. V lost 6 bases to trimming and J lost 5 bases, with 10 bases between them. The CDR3 spans 12 residues. Using immunoSEQ multiplex PCR, the repertoire was profiled, and TCRdb retains in-frame clones only, with some absent. Of 25,000 to 35,000 clones in the sample, about 95% were seen once. The sequence derives from a human patient who received a liver transplant. Part of the T cell pool may stem from the graft donor. V is TRBV4-1 and J is TRBJ2-5; possible D gene TRBD1, 5 bases. The starting material was CD8+ T cells from blood, obtained 12 months after liver transplant. The CDR3 loop is CASSLNRETQYF. As DNA, the CDR3 is TGCGCCAGCAGTCTAAACAGGGAGACCCAGTACTTC.